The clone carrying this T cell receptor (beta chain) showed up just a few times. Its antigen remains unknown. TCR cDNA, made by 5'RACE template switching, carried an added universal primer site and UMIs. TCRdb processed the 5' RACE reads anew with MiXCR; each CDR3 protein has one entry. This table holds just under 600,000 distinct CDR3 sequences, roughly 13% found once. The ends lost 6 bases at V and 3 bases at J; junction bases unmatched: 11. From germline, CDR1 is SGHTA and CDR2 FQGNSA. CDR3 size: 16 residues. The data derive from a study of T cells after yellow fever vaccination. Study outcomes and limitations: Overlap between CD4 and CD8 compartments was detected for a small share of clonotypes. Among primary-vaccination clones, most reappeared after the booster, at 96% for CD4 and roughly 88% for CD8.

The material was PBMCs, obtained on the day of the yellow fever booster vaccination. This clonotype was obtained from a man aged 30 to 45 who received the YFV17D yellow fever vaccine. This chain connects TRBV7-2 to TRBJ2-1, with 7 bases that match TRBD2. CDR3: CASSPFAGDIYNEQFF. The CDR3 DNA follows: TGTGCCAGCAGTCCCTTTGCGGGAGATATCTACAATGAGCAGTTCTTC.